The sequence of this T cell receptor (beta chain) was determined in a study of vaccination effects on CD4 cells after COVID-19. CDR1 KGHSH and CDR2 LQKENI come from the germline V gene. V lost 5 bases, J lost 5 bases, and 7 bases lay in between. The CDR3 totals 12 residues. ViraFEST assay sequencing came after antigen-specific CD4+ T cells were expanded with viral peptide pools. Once cultured for 10 days, the cells underwent separation to obtain CD4+ T cells. Vaccinated participants had no history of SARS-CoV-2 infection and tested negative for nucleocapsid antibodies. Two million PBMC were seeded per well and grown in the presence of roughly 10 IU/ml IL-2 and around 9 ug/ml peptides. Profiling relied on immunoSEQ multiplex PCR, and the TCRdb table lists in-frame clones only, not all of them. The table records about 38,000 clones, around 67% of them present only once. Remarks on this clone: The antigen remains unidentified.

The sequences come from CD4+ T cells from PBMCs cultured with SARS-CoV-2 spike peptides, collected before COVID-19 vaccination. This rearrangement joins TRBV18 to TRBJ2-1; D not certain. The sequence derives from a human donor who received a COVID-19 vaccine. CDR3 sequence reads: CASSWQNNEQFF. For the CDR3, the DNA is TGTGCCAGCTCATGGCAGAACAATGAGCAGTTCTTC.